This T cell receptor beta chain was recorded in a study of blood T cell repertoires in COVID-19. Looking at the study overall: Material from acute and convalescent COVID-19 was sourced from the United States, Italy and Spain.

The junction had 9 bases not matched to a gene; V was cut back by 6 bases and J by 5 bases. Germline V gene data show CDR1 as KGHSH and CDR2 as LQKENI. CDR3 size: 15 residues. Original handling: Reference gene primer amplification in the assay estimated nucleated cell counts. Clones were read by immunoSEQ multiplex PCR, and TCRdb kept only the in-frame ones, dropping some. The D gene and trimming were derived from the DNA, and the V and J assignments and clone size from that table. Among over 85,000 clones listed, about four fifths were seen once. The TCR comes from a human donor in a cohort sampled during active COVID-19. V usage is TRBV18 and J usage is TRBJ2-1; 8 nucleotides match TRBD1. The specimen was peripheral blood. The CDR3 DNA is TGTGCCAGCTCCCGCGGACAGGGCGGAGACAATGAGCAGTTCTTC. It is translated as CASSRGQGGDNEQFF.